Presented here are 22 T cell receptor beta chains from one specimen sequenced in a study of shared clonotypes between healthy human individuals (dated by TCRdb to the early 2020s). The library was obtained by the immunoSEQ multiplex PCR assay. TCRdb's version of the immuneACCESS table is confined to in-frame rearrangements and falls short of the full clone set. An unresolved V gene accounts for under half of the shortfall where checked; the remainder is of unknown origin. This sample gives about 820,000 clones in total; nearly 95% of them show up just once. The ten largest clones represent less than 25% of the sample. CD8 naive samples were CD45RO-negative cells positively selected for CCR7, giving a CD45RA+CCR7+ population that excluded TemRA cells. Sequencing was performed on naive CD8+ T cells sorted from blood. The cell subset or site tag for this specimen amounts to: CD45RA+CCR7+. The source of these receptors is a man aged 30 to 39 in good health.

This clone appeared a single time. The chain employs TRBV10-3 and TRBJ2-3; 8 bases line up with TRBD1. There are 14 residues in the CDR3. Germline CDR1 reads ENHRY; CDR2 reads SYGVKD. With V trimmed by 8 bases and J by 0 bases, 4 bases remained unmatched. The CDR3 DNA reads TGTGCCATCTCCCGGACAGGGAGCACAGATACGCAGTATTTT. Translated, it gives CAISRTGSTDTQYF.

With respect to this clone: Other DNA sequences in the sample encode the same CDR3. The chain has TRBV27 and TRBJ2-1; no clear D. In germline, CDR1 is MNHEY, CDR2 SMNVEV (reference sequence). V was pared by 0 bases and J by 7 bases, with 4 bases between. The CDR3 runs to 12 residues. Here the CDR3 reads CASSLSRNEQFF. DNA for the CDR3: TGTGCCAGCAGTTTATCCCGGAATGAGCAGTTCTTC.

This clone appeared a single time. The chain has TRBV10-2 and TRBJ2-1; no reliable D call. The V end was cut by 0 bases, the J end by 1 base, with 16 bases between. CDR3 length equals 18 residues. CDR1 is WSHSY, CDR2 SAAADI, per germline. CDR3 sequence: CASSESSPQAGSYNEQFF. In DNA, the CDR3 is TGCGCCAGCAGTGAGTCGAGCCCCCAGGCCGGTTCCTACAATGAGCAGTTCTTC.

V gene TRBV10-3 combines with J gene TRBJ2-7; TRBD1 matches 9 bases. The germline V gene encodes CDR1 ENHRY and CDR2 SYGVKD. The CDR3 length is 12 residues. CDR3 nucleotide sequence: TGTGGATCGGGACAGGGTAGCTACGAGCAGTACTTC. Amino acid sequence: CGSGQGSYEQYF.

This chain uses TRBV19 with TRBJ1-4; TRBD1 matches at 11 bases. Germline CDR1 and CDR2: LNHDA and SQIVND (reference sequence). V shed 9 bases, J shed 0 bases, and the junction held 6 bases outside the gene matches. The length of the CDR3 is 16 residues. The CDR3 is CASRDRGNPTNEKLFF. CDR3 nucleotide sequence: TGTGCCAGCCGGGACAGGGGGAATCCAACTAATGAAAAACTGTTTTTT.

The rearrangement links TRBV28 to TRBJ1-4, with TRBD1 matching 7 bases. The CDR3 consists of 16 residues. V shed 4 bases, J shed 6 bases, and the junction held 11 bases outside the gene matches. The germline V gene has CDR1 MDHEN and CDR2 SYDVKM. CDR3 nucleotides: TGTGCCAGCAGTTCACCTACAGGGGCGGAATATGAAAAACTGTTTTTT. It codes for CASSSPTGAEYEKLFF.

The J gene is TRBJ2-1, the V gene TRBV7-8; tentatively, D is TRBD2 (6 bases). V dropped 3 bases and J dropped 0 bases, with 12 bases sitting between them. Germline-derived CDR1 and CDR2 are SGHVS and FQNEAQ. The CDR3 has 16 amino acids. This chain's CDR3 is CASSFMEGFSYNEQFF. In DNA form, the CDR3 reads TGTGCCAGCAGCTTTATGGAGGGATTCTCCTACAATGAGCAGTTCTTC. Drawing the rest from reference TRBV7-8 and TRBJ2-1, the complete variable domain is GAGVSQSPRYKVAKRGQDVALRCDPISGHVSLFWYQQALGQGPEFLTYFQNEAQLDKSGLPSDRFFAERPEGSVSTLKIQRTQQEDSAVYLCASSFMEGFSYNEQFFGPGTRLTVL.

The chain carries TRBV6-1 and TRBJ1-1; possible D gene TRBD1, 5 bases. The CDR3 sequence is 14 residues long. V was clipped by 7 bases and J by 0 bases, with 12 bases between them. Germline loops: CDR1 MNHNS, CDR2 SASEGT. CDR3 bases: TGTGCCAGCACTAGCGGACACCTGAACACTGAAGCTTTCTTT. Translation gives CASTSGHLNTEAFF.

The chain combines TRBV29-1 with TRBJ1-1; D ambiguous. CDR3 size: 12 residues. The germline V gene encodes CDR1 SQVTM and CDR2 ANQGSEA. V was cut by 8 bases and J by 0 bases, with 10 bases left in between. DNA for the CDR3: TGCAGCAGTAAGAGGATGAACACTGAAGCTTTCTTT. Translated, it gives CSSKRMNTEAFF.

The chain recombines TRBV5-8 with TRBJ2-3, with 7 nucleotides matching TRBD2. Germline V CDR1 and CDR2: SGHTS, YDEGEE. CDR3 length equals 17 residues. V lost 2 bases, J lost 2 bases, and 11 bases stayed unmatched. CDR3 sequence: CASSLSRTRAFTDTQYF. Written as DNA, the CDR3 is TGTGCCAGCAGCTTATCCAGGACTAGGGCGTTCACAGATACGCAGTATTTT.

This clone occurred a few times. V and J are TRBV23-1 and TRBJ1-2; D gene unclear. TRBV23-1 is assigned to the ORF class and has an uncertain function. V gave up 4 bases and J gave up 1 base, with 16 bases separating them. There are 16 residues in the CDR3. The CDR3 loop is CASSLPRTEINYGYTF. The CDR3 bases are TGCGCCAGCAGTCTCCCTCGGACGGAGATTAACTATGGCTACACCTTC.

The gene calls are TRBV2 and TRBJ2-5, with D perhaps TRBD1 (5 bases). Trimming cost V 5 bases and J 5 bases, with 18 bases left between them. Germline assignment: CDR1 SNHLY and CDR2 FYNNEI. This CDR3 has 15 residues. CDR3 region: CASSLGPGMRETQYF. In DNA form, the CDR3 reads TGTGCCAGCAGTCTTGGTCCAGGGATGCGGGAGACCCAGTACTTC.

As concerns this clone: A much bigger clone sits one base away, suggesting this may be a read error. This rearrangement joins TRBV11-3 to TRBJ2-7, with 11 bases matching TRBD1. Germline-derived CDR1 and CDR2 are SGHNT and YENEEA. This CDR3 contains 14 residues. The trim removed 6 bases at V and 4 bases at J, leaving 5 bases unmatched. Here the CDR3 reads CASSYGTGGYEQYF. For the CDR3, the DNA is TGTGCCAGCAGTTACGGGACAGGGGGATACGAGCAGTACTTC.

The V call is TRBV10-3, the J call TRBJ2-1; D unclear. This CDR3 is built from 12 residues. Germline lookup yields CDR1 ENHRY and CDR2 SYGVKD. The V gene lost 2 bases and the J gene lost 5 bases, with 4 bases spanning the gap. CDR3 in amino acids: CAISEGDNEQFF. CDR3 in DNA: TGTGCCATCAGTGAGGGTGACAATGAGCAGTTCTTC.

This chain uses TRBV28 with TRBJ2-7, with no clear D. There are 13 residues in the CDR3. Trimming cost V 2 bases and J 4 bases, with 9 bases left between them. Germline CDR1 MDHEN, CDR2 SYDVKM. The CDR3 reads CASSLGNLYEQYF. In nucleotides, the CDR3 is TGTGCCAGCAGTTTAGGGAACCTTTACGAGCAGTACTTC.

The chain carries TRBV15 and TRBJ2-1; no clear D. Germline V gives CDR1 LNHNV, CDR2 YYDKDF (reference sequence). V was shortened by 4 bases and J by 6 bases, with 10 bases between the two germline ends. The CDR3 length is 13 residues. CDR3 in amino acids: CATSIGGFNEQFF. The CDR3 DNA reads as TGTGCCACCAGCATTGGCGGATTCAATGAGCAGTTCTTC.

This chain joins TRBV7-9 and TRBJ2-7; TRBD2 matches at 12 bases. This CDR3 is built from 15 residues. V lost 5 bases, J lost 7 bases, and 9 bases stayed unmatched. The germline CDR1 and CDR2 sequences are SEHNR and FQNEAQ (reference sequence). The CDR3 here is CASSQTSGSRREQYF. CDR3 nucleotide sequence: TGTGCCAGCAGCCAGACTAGCGGGAGCCGACGGGAGCAGTACTTC.

The rearrangement joins TRBV15 to TRBJ2-1; the D gene could be TRBD1 or TRBD2 (5 bases each). In germline, CDR1 is LNHNV, CDR2 YYDKDF (reference sequence). The CDR3 length is 14 residues. The V gene lost 6 bases and the J gene lost 9 bases, with 18 bases spanning the gap. The CDR3 sequence is CATRGPGGTGEQFF. In DNA form, the CDR3 reads TGTGCCACCAGGGGACCGGGCGGTACGGGTGAGCAGTTCTTC.

The chain is built from TRBV7-2 and TRBJ1-2; tentatively, D is TRBD1 (5 bases). Trimming left V 5 bases short and J 3 bases short, with 10 bases between. The CDR3 contains 13 residues. The V gene's germline CDR1 is SGHTA and CDR2 FQGNSA. The CDR3 nucleotides read TGTGCCAGCAGCAGCAGGGCAGACTATGGCTACACCTTC. Translation gives CASSSRADYGYTF.

The CDR3 DNA reads as TGTGCCAGCACTCTGGCGGGAGAAACAGATACGCAGTATTTT. Its protein is CASTLAGETDTQYF. The chain joins TRBV2 to TRBJ2-3; 7 bases fit TRBD2. Germline V gene sequence: CDR1 SNHLY, CDR2 FYNNEI. The J segment lost 3 bases and the V segment lost 7 bases, leaving 7 bases of the junction unmatched. The CDR3 runs 14 residues. The full variable domain, with the rest looked up from reference TRBV2 and TRBJ2-3, is EPEVTQTPSHQVTQMGQEVILRCVPISNHLYFYWYRQILGQKVEFLVSFYNNEISEKSEIFDDQFSVERPDGSNFTLKIRSTKLEDSAMYFCASTLAGETDTQYFGPGTRLTVL.

The rearrangement links TRBV5-1 to TRBJ1-1, with 7 bases lining up with TRBD1. Germline V gene data show CDR1 as SGHRS and CDR2 as YFSETQ. With V trimmed by 0 bases and J by 3 bases, 5 bases remained unmatched. The CDR3 is 15 residues long. DNA of the CDR3: TGCGCCAGCAGCTTGGTAACAGGGGAGTACACTGAAGCTTTCTTT. This gives the protein CASSLVTGEYTEAFF.

Notes on this clone: Relative to the germline gene, one junction end is altered; a read error may explain this. This CDR3 reads CASSQGTSGRLNHF. Here the CDR3 DNA reads TGTGCCAGCAGTCAAGGGACTAGCGGGAGGTTAAATCACTTC. The genes are TRBV27 and TRBJ2-5; TRBD2 aligns across 15 bases. The CDR3 length is 14 residues. In germline, CDR1 is MNHEY, CDR2 SMNVEV (reference sequence).